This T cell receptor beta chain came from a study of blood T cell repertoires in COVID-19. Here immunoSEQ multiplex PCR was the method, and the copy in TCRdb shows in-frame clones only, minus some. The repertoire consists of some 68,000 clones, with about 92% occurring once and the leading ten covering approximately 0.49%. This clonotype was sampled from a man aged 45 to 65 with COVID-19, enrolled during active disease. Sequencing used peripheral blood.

The CDR3 loop reads CASSEQAEAFF. DNA for the CDR3: TGTGCCAGCAGTGAACAGGCTGAAGCTTTCTTT. This chain joins TRBV6-1 and TRBJ1-1; D not resolved. The CDR3 is 11 residues long. V lost 2 bases to trimming and J lost 6 bases, with 4 bases between them. The germline V gene encodes CDR1 MNHNS and CDR2 SASEGT.